The clone carrying this TCR beta chain was seen just once. Its specificity is not known. This record belongs to a study of T cell responses to AZD1222 COVID-19 vaccine. Study-wide results and caveats: Researchers took repertoire samples only after the peak T cell response had come.

The assay was immunoSEQ multiplex PCR, and TCRdb's table has in-frame clones only and misses some. The sample consists of roughly 130,000 clones, around nine tenths of them appearing once. Whether given at about 4 or about 12 weeks, second doses were pooled. CDR1 and CDR2 (germline): MNHEY, SMNVEV (reference sequence). CDR3 length equals 15 residues. V shed 5 bases, J shed 3 bases, and the junction held 9 bases outside the gene matches. Specimen: peripheral blood, collected 28 days after the second AZD1222 dose. The source of this sequence is an adult who received the AZD1222 COVID-19 vaccine. V and J are TRBV27 and TRBJ1-1; 7 bases agree with TRBD1. The CDR3: CASSLRQGWDTEAFF. The CDR3 DNA reads TGTGCCAGCAGTCTGAGACAGGGCTGGGACACTGAAGCTTTCTTT.